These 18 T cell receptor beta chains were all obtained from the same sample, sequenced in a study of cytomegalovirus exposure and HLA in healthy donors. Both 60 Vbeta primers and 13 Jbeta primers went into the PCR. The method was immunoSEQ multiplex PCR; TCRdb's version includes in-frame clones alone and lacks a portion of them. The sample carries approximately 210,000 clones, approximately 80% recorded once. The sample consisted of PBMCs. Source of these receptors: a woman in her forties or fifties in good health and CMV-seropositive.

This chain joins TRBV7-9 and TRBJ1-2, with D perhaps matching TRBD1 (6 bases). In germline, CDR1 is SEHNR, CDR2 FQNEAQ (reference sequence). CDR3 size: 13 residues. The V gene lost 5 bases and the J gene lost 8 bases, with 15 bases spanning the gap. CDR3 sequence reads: CASSEQGFDGYTF. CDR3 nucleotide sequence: TGTGCCAGCAGCGAACAGGGTTTCGACGGCTACACCTTC.

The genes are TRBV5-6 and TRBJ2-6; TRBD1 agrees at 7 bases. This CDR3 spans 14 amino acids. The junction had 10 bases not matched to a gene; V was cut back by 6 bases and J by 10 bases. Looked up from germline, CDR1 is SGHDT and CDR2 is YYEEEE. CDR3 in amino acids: CASTLPGTANVLTF. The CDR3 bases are TGTGCCAGCACCCTCCCCGGGACAGCTAACGTCCTGACTTTC. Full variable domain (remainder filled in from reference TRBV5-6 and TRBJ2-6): DAGVTQSPTHLIKTRGQQVTLRCSPKSGHDTVSWYQQALGQGPQFIFQYYEEEERQRGNFPDRFSGHQFPNYSSELNVNALLLGDSALYLCASTLPGTANVLTFGAGSRLTVL.

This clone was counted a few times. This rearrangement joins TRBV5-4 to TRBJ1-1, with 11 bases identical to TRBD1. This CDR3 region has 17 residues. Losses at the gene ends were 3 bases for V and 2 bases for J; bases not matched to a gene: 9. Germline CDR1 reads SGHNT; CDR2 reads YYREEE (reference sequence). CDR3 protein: CASSYPDRGRRNTEAFF. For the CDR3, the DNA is TGTGCCAGCAGCTACCCGGACAGGGGGCGTAGAAACACTGAAGCTTTCTTT.

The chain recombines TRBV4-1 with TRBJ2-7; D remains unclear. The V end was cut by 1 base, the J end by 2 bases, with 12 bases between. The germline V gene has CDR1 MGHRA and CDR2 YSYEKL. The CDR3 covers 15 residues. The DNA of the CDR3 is TGCGCCAGCAGCCAAGGTGAATTGGCCCCCTACGAGCAGTACTTC. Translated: CASSQGELAPYEQYF.

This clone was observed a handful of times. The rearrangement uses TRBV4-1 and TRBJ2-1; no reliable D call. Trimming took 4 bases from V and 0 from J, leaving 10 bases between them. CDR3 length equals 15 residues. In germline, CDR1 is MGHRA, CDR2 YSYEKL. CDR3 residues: CASSPSSGSYNEQFF. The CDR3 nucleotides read TGCGCCAGCAGCCCCTCTTCAGGCTCCTACAATGAGCAGTTCTTC.

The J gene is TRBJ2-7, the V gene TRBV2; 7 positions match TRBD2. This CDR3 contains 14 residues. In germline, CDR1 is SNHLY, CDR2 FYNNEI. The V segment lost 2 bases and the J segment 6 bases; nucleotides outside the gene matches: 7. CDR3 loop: CASSEWEGASEQYF. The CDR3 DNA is TGTGCCAGCAGTGAATGGGAGGGCGCGAGCGAGCAGTACTTC.

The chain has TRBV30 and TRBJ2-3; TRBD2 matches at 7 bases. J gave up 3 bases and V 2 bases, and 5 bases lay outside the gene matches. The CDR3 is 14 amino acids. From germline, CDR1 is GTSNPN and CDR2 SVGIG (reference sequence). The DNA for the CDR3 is TGTGCCTGGAGTCACGCCGGGGGGACAGATACGCAGTATTTT. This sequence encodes CAWSHAGGTDTQYF.

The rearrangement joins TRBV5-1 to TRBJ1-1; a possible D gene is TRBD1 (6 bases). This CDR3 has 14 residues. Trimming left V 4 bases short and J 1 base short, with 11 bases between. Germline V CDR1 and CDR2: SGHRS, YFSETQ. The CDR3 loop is CASSQTGGNTEAFF. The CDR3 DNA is TGCGCCAGCAGCCAGACAGGTGGGAACACTGAAGCTTTCTTT.

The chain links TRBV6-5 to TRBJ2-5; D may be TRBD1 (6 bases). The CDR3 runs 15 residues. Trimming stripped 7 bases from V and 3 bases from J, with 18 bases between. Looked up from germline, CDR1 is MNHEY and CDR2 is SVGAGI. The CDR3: CASMGHTRGKETQYF. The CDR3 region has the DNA TGTGCCAGCATGGGACACACGAGGGGTAAAGAGACCCAGTACTTC.

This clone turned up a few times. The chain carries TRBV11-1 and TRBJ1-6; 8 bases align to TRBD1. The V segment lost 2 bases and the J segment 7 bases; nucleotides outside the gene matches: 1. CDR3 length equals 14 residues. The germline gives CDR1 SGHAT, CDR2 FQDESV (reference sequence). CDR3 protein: CASSLQGANSPLHF. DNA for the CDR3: TGTGCCAGCAGCTTACAGGGGGCCAATTCACCCCTCCACTTT.

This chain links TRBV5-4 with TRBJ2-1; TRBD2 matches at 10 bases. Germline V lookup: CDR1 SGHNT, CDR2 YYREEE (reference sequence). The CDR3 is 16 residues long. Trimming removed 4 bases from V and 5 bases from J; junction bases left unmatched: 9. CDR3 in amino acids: CASSGKLAGPNNEQFF. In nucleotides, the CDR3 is TGTGCCAGCAGCGGAAAACTAGCGGGGCCCAACAATGAGCAGTTCTTC.

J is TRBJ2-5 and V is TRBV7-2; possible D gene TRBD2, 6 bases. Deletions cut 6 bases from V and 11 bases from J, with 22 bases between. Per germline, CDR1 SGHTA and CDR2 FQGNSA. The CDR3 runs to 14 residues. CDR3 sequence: CASSWDGTSTRQYF. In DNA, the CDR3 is TGTGCCAGCAGTTGGGACGGGACTTCTACGAGGCAGTACTTC.

The CDR3 nucleotides read TGTGCCTGGAGGGACAGGGCCGCGATCTATGGCTACACCTTC. It is translated as CAWRDRAAIYGYTF. The genes are TRBV30 and TRBJ1-2; TRBD1 matches 8 bases. Germline CDR1 GTSNPN, CDR2 SVGIG (reference sequence). CDR3 size: 14 residues. With V trimmed by 3 bases and J by 4 bases, 7 bases remained unmatched.

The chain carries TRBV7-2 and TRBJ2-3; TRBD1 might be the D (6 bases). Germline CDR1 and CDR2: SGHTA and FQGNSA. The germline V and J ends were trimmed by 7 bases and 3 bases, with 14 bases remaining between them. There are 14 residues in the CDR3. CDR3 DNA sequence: TGTGCCAGCACAATCTCTAGGGGGACAGATACGCAGTATTTT. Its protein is CASTISRGTDTQYF.

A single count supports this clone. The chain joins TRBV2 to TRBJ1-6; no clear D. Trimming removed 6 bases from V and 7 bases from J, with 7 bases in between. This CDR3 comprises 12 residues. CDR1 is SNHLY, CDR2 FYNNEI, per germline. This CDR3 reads CASSPVNSPLHF. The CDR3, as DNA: TGTGCCAGCAGCCCGGTGAATTCACCCCTCCACTTT.

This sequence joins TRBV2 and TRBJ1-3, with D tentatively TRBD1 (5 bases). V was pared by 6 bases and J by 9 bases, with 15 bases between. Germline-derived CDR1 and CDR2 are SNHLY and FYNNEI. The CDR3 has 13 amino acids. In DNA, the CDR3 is TGTGCCAGCAGGCAGGGCCGGGGGAGCACCATATATTTT. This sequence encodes CASRQGRGSTIYF.

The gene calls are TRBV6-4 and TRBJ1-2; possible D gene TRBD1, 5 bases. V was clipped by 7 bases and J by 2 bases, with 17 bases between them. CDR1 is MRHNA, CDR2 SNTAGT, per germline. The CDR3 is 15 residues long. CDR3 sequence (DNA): TGTGCCAGCACCGAACGGCAAAGACAGAACTATGGCTACACCTTC. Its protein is CASTERQRQNYGYTF.

The CDR3 nucleotides are TGCGCCAGCAGCTTCTCTCGGGGGTCTCAATACGAGCAGTACTTC. Amino acid sequence: CASSFSRGSQYEQYF. The J gene is TRBJ2-7, the V gene TRBV5-1; possible D gene TRBD2, 6 bases. V was pared by 2 bases and J by 4 bases, with 16 bases between. CDR1 is SGHRS, CDR2 YFSETQ, per germline. CDR3 length: 15 residues.